The clone carrying this T cell receptor (beta chain) was observed at least ten times. V shed 1 base and J shed 0 bases, with 8 bases lying between them. The CDR3 is made up of 14 amino acids. Germline assignment: CDR1 DFQATT and CDR2 SNEGSKA (reference sequence). This sample is drawn from a study of blood T cells in healthy people across ages. PCR was performed a second time for roughly 7 to 11 cycles using a sample-barcoded 5' primer and a J-beta primer mix. TCRdb re-derived calls from the 5' RACE reads in MiXCR, one entry per CDR3 protein. Here the sample spans approximately 1.5 million distinct CDR3 sequences, almost 35% being singletons.

The sequenced sample consisted of blood. The receptor was isolated from a young woman in good health. The chain has TRBV20-1 and TRBJ2-3; D gene unclear. The DNA of the CDR3 is TGCAGTGCTAGAGCCTCCGGAAGCACAGATACGCAGTATTTT. Its protein is CSARASGSTDTQYF.